This T cell receptor (beta chain) stems from a study of T-cell reconstitution after alpha-beta-depleted transplantation in children. For this clonotype: The antigen is unknown.

Study results and limitations: Several hundred expanded graft clones reportedly supplied alpha-beta T cells about two months after transplant.

This CDR3 is built from 15 residues. Per germline, CDR1 LNHDA and CDR2 SQIVND (reference sequence). The germline V and J ends were trimmed by 6 bases and 0 bases, with 14 bases remaining between them. The TCRbeta library was prepared with unique molecular identifiers. TCRdb passed the PCR reads through MiXCR, listing each CDR3 protein once. The sample contains hundreds of thousands of distinct CDR3 sequences, 10% to 15% of which appear only once. The gene calls are TRBV19 and TRBJ1-1, with a weak D call TRBD1 (5 bases). This material consisted of PBMCs, mostly from graft donor cells, taken 360 days after TCRalphabeta/CD19-depleted stem cell transplant. This receptor was identified in a male patient younger than 18 who had a stem cell transplant for acute myeloid leukemia, so the T cells may come from the graft donor. DNA for the CDR3: TGTGCCAGTAGGGTGGCAATAGGGGTGAACACTGAAGCTTTCTTT. Its protein product is CASRVAIGVNTEAFF.